The 8 T cell receptor beta chains presented below share a single source sample, sequenced in a study of control samples from healthy donors and cancer patients. Data came from immunoSEQ multiplex PCR; TCRdb stores just in-frame clones and leaves some out. Of some 56,000 clones detected, 95% appear once; the ten largest clones hold less than 3%. The sequenced sample was blood. Receptors were obtained from a man aged 25 to 40 in good health.

The J gene is TRBJ1-5, the V gene TRBV7-8, with unresolved D. This CDR3 spans 13 amino acids. The V end lost 5 bases, the J end lost 8 bases, and 13 bases lay between the germline ends. Germline V lookup: CDR1 SGHVS, CDR2 FQNEAQ. The CDR3 DNA sequence: TGTGCCAGCAGCGCCTCCTGGACGGAGCCCCAGCATTTT. Its translation is CASSASWTEPQHF.

V gene TRBV6-2 or TRBV6-3 combines with J gene TRBJ2-7; D gene uncertain. V lost 7 bases and J lost 2, with 18 bases in between. From germline, CDR1 is MNHEY and CDR2 SVGEGT. CDR3 length equals 15 residues. DNA of the CDR3: TGTGCCAGCACCCCCGAAGGAACTTATCCCTACGAGCAGTACTTC. Its translation is CASTPEGTYPYEQYF.

The chain uses TRBV3-1 (or the pseudogene TRBV3-2) and TRBJ2-5; D gene unclear. CDR1 is LGHDT, CDR2 YNNKEL, per germline (reference sequence). This CDR3 region has 14 residues. With 0 bases removed from V and 5 bases from J, the gap between germline ends came to 10 bases. Written as DNA, the CDR3 is TGTGCCAGCAGCCAAGACCCACGCTCGGAGACCCAGTACTTC. This encodes CASSQDPRSETQYF.

CDR3 loop: CASTLGTGELFF. The CDR3 DNA reads TGTGCCAGCACCCTGGGGACCGGGGAGCTGTTTTTT. The chain has TRBV6-5 and TRBJ2-2; D is unresolved. The CDR3 has 12 residues. Deletions cut 7 bases from V and 5 bases from J, with 8 bases between. The V gene's germline CDR1 is MNHEY and CDR2 SVGAGI.

This rearrangement joins TRBV3-1 (or the pseudogene TRBV3-2) to TRBJ2-5; TRBD2 agrees at 9 bases. CDR1 and CDR2 from the germline V gene are LGHDT and YNNKEL (reference sequence). The J segment lost 5 bases and the V segment lost 3 bases, leaving 1 base of the junction unmatched. This CDR3 spans 13 amino acids. The DNA of the CDR3 is TGTGCCAGCAGCCAGCGGGGGGGGGAGACCCAGTACTTC. Protein sequence: CASSQRGGETQYF.

This clone has a single count. The rearrangement links TRBV9 to TRBJ1-4; TRBD1 matches 9 bases. From germline, CDR1 is SGDLS and CDR2 YYNGEE. The CDR3 has 15 amino acids. The ends lost 0 bases at V and 6 bases at J; junction bases unmatched: 3. CDR3 amino acids: CASSVGGTGYEKLFF. The CDR3 DNA sequence: TGTGCCAGCAGCGTAGGAGGGACAGGGTATGAAAAACTGTTTTTT.

The V call is TRBV5-1, the J call TRBJ1-2; 7 bases align to TRBD1. J gave up 4 bases and V 4 bases, and 10 bases lay outside the gene matches. Germline assignment: CDR1 SGHRS and CDR2 YFSETQ. The CDR3 extends over 15 amino acids. CDR3 residues: CASSTSTGVPYGYTF. CDR3 bases: TGCGCCAGCAGCACCAGCACAGGGGTCCCCTATGGCTACACCTTC.

V gene TRBV3-1 (or the pseudogene TRBV3-2) combines with J gene TRBJ2-5; 9 bases are a match to TRBD2. Germline V gene lookup returns CDR1 LGHDT and CDR2 YNNKEL (reference sequence). CDR3 length: 15 residues. V dropped 5 bases and J dropped 4; count of bases not matched to a gene: 8. The CDR3 region has the DNA TGTGCCAGCAGCTCCAGAATAGCGGGAGTAGAGACCCAGTACTTC. This translates into CASSSRIAGVETQYF.